This passage covers 9 T cell receptor beta chains from one sample sequenced in a study of blood T cell repertoires in COVID-19. Here immunoSEQ multiplex PCR was the method, and the copy in TCRdb shows in-frame clones only, minus some. This table holds hundreds of thousands of clones, less than 90% found once. Sample: PBMCs or T cells enriched from blood (not recorded which). Receptor source: a young woman who had recovered from COVID-19.

This clone was seen only a few times. V usage is TRBV7-2 and J usage is TRBJ2-5; a weak D match, TRBD2 (6 bases). Germline-derived CDR1 and CDR2 are SGHTA and FQGNSA. The CDR3 has 17 residues. Trimming took 2 bases from V and 0 from J, leaving 16 bases between them. The CDR3 DNA follows: TGTGCCAGCAGCTTATATAGCGGCGGGATGAACCAAGAGACCCAGTACTTC. This sequence encodes CASSLYSGGMNQETQYF. The entire variable domain, with the rest obtained from reference TRBV7-2 and TRBJ2-5, is as follows: GAGVSQSPSNKVTEKGKDVELRCDPISGHTALYWYRQSLGQGLEFLIYFQGNSAPDKSGLPSDRFSAERTGGSVSTLTIQRTQQEDSAVYLCASSLYSGGMNQETQYFGPGTRLLVL.

This clone was observed once. The rearrangement links TRBV2 to TRBJ1-5; the D is unclear. The CDR3 covers 14 residues. The V gene lost 3 bases and the J gene lost 3 bases, with 9 bases spanning the gap. Germline CDR1 and CDR2: SNHLY and FYNNEI. DNA for the CDR3: TGTGCCAGCAGTGACAGGCGTATCAATCAGCCCCAGCATTTT. Protein sequence: CASSDRRINQPQHF.

This chain connects TRBV19 to TRBJ1-1; 7 nucleotides align to TRBD1. CDR1 and CDR2 (germline): LNHDA, SQIVND (reference sequence). The CDR3 totals 17 residues. Trimming at V came to 5 bases and at J to 0 bases, leaving 12 bases not matched to a gene. CDR3 amino acids: CASSESTGTVMNTEAFF. Written as DNA, the CDR3 is TGTGCCAGTAGTGAAAGTACCGGGACAGTGATGAACACTGAAGCTTTCTTT.

This chain uses TRBV28 with TRBJ1-1; 10 bases agree with TRBD1. The germline V gene has CDR1 MDHEN and CDR2 SYDVKM. Germline trimming cut 4 bases from V and 6 bases from J; bases unmatched to any gene: 5. CDR3 length: 14 amino acids. CDR3 bases: TGTGCCAGCAGTTGGGGACAGGGGAGCGCTGAAGCTTTCTTT. This encodes CASSWGQGSAEAFF.

The rearrangement joins TRBV27 to TRBJ2-2; D gene ambiguous. This CDR3 contains 13 residues. Germline V gene data show CDR1 as MNHEY and CDR2 as SMNVEV (reference sequence). V was cut by 5 bases and J by 6 bases, with 10 bases left in between. In nucleotides, the CDR3 is TGTGCCAGCAGTCCCCCGTCAGCCGGGGAGCTGTTTTTT. Its translation: CASSPPSAGELFF.

CDR3 residues: CASSRTGVMDEQFF. The CDR3 DNA is TGCGCCAGCAGCCGGACAGGGGTGATGGATGAGCAGTTCTTC. J is TRBJ2-1 and V is TRBV5-1; the match to TRBD1 covers 9 bases. The V and J ends lost 4 bases and 8 bases, in that order; junction bases with no gene match: 7. The germline V gene has CDR1 SGHRS and CDR2 YFSETQ. The CDR3 runs 14 residues.

This clone showed up just once. V usage is TRBV7-9 and J usage is TRBJ2-1; tentatively, D is TRBD2 (5 bases). The germline gives CDR1 SEHNR, CDR2 FQNEAQ (reference sequence). Trimming took off 4 bases at V and 7 bases at J, with 20 bases between the two ends. CDR3 length: 16 amino acids. This chain's CDR3 is CASSSPYVGDRNEQFF. The CDR3 DNA follows: TGTGCCAGCAGCTCGCCTTATGTGGGAGATCGGAATGAGCAGTTCTTC.

The V and J genes are TRBV28 and TRBJ2-6; D is undetermined. This CDR3 region has 16 residues. CDR1 and CDR2 from the germline V gene are MDHEN and SYDVKM. Trimming removed 6 bases from V and 1 base from J, with 13 bases in between. The CDR3 DNA sequence: TGTGCCAGCAGCCAGATGGCGGATTCTGGGGCCAACGTCCTGACTTTC. Protein: CASSQMADSGANVLTF.

The chain couples TRBV7-9 to TRBJ1-4; tentatively, D is TRBD1 (5 bases). This CDR3 contains 15 residues. V lost 1 base and J 8 bases, leaving 14 bases between the germline ends. CDR1 is SEHNR and CDR2 is FQNEAQ in the germline V gene (reference sequence). In DNA, the CDR3 is TGTGCCAGCAGCTTAGGGGACTCTCGGGGGGAAAAACTGTTTTTT. Its protein product is CASSLGDSRGEKLFF.